The clone carrying this T cell receptor (beta chain) was seen at least ten times. Antigen specificity is unknown. Through template switching, a universal primer site was introduced, and the cDNA contained unique molecular identifiers. Using its own MiXCR run on the 5' RACE reads, TCRdb lists one record per CDR3 protein. The sample has about 660,000 distinct CDR3 sequences, 8.5% to 9.5% seen once. This entry comes from a study of identical twins. In germline, CDR1 is KGHDR, CDR2 SFDVKD. The CDR3 consists of 14 residues. V lost 6 bases, J lost 6 bases, and 13 bases lay in between. Study conclusions and caveats: The presence of invariant MAIT and iNKT cells could partly confound analyses of zero-insertion sequences.

The data also belong to a second study, concerning yellow fever vaccine responses in identical twins. This second study notes: Twins' vaccine T cell responses reportedly seemed partly convergent and partly personalized.

Material for sequencing was PBMCs. The TCR was taken from a woman aged 18-29 years in good health. V gene TRBV24-1 combines with J gene TRBJ2-2, with a possible D match to TRBD2 (5 bases). The CDR3 loop is CATSHGSGPGELFF. CDR3 in DNA: TGTGCCACCAGTCACGGCAGCGGCCCCGGGGAGCTGTTTTTT.